This paragraph reports one TCR beta chain. This sample is part of a study of blood T cell repertoires in COVID-19. As processed by the authors: Amplification with reference gene primers provided the estimates of nucleated cell counts. Only in-frame clones appear in the TCRdb table, and some are missing; sequencing was by immunoSEQ multiplex PCR. V, J and clone size derive from that table, while D and trimming were established from the DNA sequence. The table has about 260,000 clones, around 84% seen once; the top ten hold roughly 1.4%. The CDR3 totals 13 residues. The V gene's germline CDR1 is SGHRS and CDR2 YFSETQ. Between the trimmed V and J ends, which lost 4 bases and 6 bases, there was a span of 11 bases.

Sequencing was performed on peripheral blood. The gene calls are TRBV5-1 and TRBJ1-5, with D tentatively TRBD1 (6 bases). The source of this sequence is a woman aged 35 to 49 who had recovered from COVID-19. CDR3 nucleotides: TGCGCCAGCAGCCTGGGGGGCGGTCAGCCCCAGCATTTT. The encoded protein is CASSLGGGQPQHF.